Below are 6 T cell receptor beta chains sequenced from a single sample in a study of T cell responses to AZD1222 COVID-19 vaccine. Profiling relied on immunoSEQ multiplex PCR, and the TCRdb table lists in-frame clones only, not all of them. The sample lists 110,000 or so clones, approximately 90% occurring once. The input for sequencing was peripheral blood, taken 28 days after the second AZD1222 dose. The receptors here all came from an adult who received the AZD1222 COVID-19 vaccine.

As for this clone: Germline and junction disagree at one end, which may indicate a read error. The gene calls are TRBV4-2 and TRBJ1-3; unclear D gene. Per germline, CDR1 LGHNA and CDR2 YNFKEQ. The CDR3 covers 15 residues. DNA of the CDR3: TGTGCCGGCAGCCAGGCGGACGGCTCTGGAAACACCATATATTTT. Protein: CAGSQADGSGNTIYF.

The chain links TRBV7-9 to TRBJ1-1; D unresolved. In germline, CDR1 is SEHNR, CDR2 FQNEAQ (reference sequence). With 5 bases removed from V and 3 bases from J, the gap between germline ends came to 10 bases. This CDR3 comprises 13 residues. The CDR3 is CASSPEGHTEAFF. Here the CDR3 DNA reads TGTGCCAGCAGCCCCGAAGGGCACACTGAAGCTTTCTTT.

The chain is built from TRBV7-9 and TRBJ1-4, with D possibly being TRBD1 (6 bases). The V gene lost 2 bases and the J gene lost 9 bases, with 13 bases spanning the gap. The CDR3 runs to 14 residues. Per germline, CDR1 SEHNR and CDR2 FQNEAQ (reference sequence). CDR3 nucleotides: TGTGCCAGCAGCTTATGGGACACAGGGAAAAAACTGTTTTTT. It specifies CASSLWDTGKKLFF.

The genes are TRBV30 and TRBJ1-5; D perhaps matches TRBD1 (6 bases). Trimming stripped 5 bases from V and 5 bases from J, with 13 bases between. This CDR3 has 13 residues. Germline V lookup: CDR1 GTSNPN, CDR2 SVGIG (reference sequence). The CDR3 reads CAWGEGGDQPQHF. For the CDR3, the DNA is TGTGCCTGGGGAGAGGGGGGAGATCAGCCCCAGCATTTT.

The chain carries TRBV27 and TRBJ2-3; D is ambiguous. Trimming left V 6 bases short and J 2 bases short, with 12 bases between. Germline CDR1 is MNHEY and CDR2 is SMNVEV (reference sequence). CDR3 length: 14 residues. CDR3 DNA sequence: TGTGCCAGCAGGCGACCCCATTACACAGATACGCAGTATTTT. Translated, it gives CASRRPHYTDTQYF.

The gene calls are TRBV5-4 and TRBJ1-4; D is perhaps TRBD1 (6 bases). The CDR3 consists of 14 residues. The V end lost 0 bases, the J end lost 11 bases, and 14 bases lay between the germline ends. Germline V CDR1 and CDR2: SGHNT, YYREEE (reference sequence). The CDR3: CASSLAEVGAKLFF. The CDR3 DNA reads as TGTGCCAGCAGCTTGGCCGAAGTGGGGGCTAAACTGTTTTTT.